This T cell receptor beta chain was captured in a study of vaccination effects on CD4 cells after COVID-19. Study-wide context: Some 2.1 million PBMC per well received about 9.8 IU/ml IL-2 and around 9.8 ug/ml peptides in culture.

This clone was seen once. The antigen is not known. Subsequent to 10 days of culture, CD4+ T cells were isolated. Each participant received a vaccine that was either BNT162b2 or mRNA-1273, given as two doses. Cultures had half their medium replaced with IL-2 medium on days 3 and 7. Sequencing was performed with immunoSEQ multiplex PCR; in TCRdb, only in-frame clones are kept and a portion is missing. The sample comprises fewer than 60,000 clones, nearly 80% of which are singletons, and approximately 4.5% rests with the top ten. The J segment lost 2 bases and the V segment lost 6 bases, leaving 3 bases of the junction unmatched. The CDR3 runs 15 residues. Germline loops: CDR1 SNHLY, CDR2 FYNNEI.

V usage is TRBV2 and J usage is TRBJ2-1; 11 positions match TRBD1. The sequence derives from a human donor who received a COVID-19 vaccine. Sequencing used CD4+ T cells from PBMCs cultured without peptide, obtained after COVID-19 vaccination. CDR3 loop: CASSGDRGTYNEQFF. CDR3 DNA: TGTGCCAGCAGCGGGGACAGGGGGACCTACAATGAGCAGTTCTTC.